This T cell receptor beta chain was sequenced in a study of shared clonotypes between healthy human individuals. This CDR3 comprises 14 residues. Trimming removed 5 bases at V and 6 bases at J, with 15 bases between. Germline assignment: CDR1 MDHEN and CDR2 SYDVKM. TCRdb's copy holds only in-frame clones and misses some; the assay was immunoSEQ multiplex PCR. Here the sample spans roughly 2.2 million clones, more than 80% being singletons. The TCR sequence derives from a man younger than 35 in good health. Some clones in this sample may be carry-over from other donors' samples. V is TRBV28 and J is TRBJ2-3; unclear D gene. Sample: naive CD4+ T cells from PBMCs. Subset meaning: CD45RA+ positively selected. CDR3 nucleotide sequence: TGTGCCAGCAGTCCGAACCCCCCGGCTGATACGCAGTATTTT. Translation gives CASSPNPPADTQYF.